The entry that follows covers one T cell receptor beta chain sequence. The data belong to a study of shared clonotypes between healthy human individuals. On the study more broadly: The composition of the donors was two women and three men aged 18 to 49.

The CDR3 is 14 amino acids. The V gene's germline CDR1 is SGHNT and CDR2 YENEEA. Trimming cost V 4 bases and J 7 bases, with 14 bases left between them. Generated by immunoSEQ multiplex PCR, the TCRdb table keeps only in-frame clones and is missing some. The table shows 2 million to 2.5 million clones, with roughly 93% occurring only once. The sequenced sample consisted of naive CD4+ T cells from PBMCs. The subset here: CD45RA+ positively selected. This clonotype originated in a man aged 18 to 30 in good health. Some clones in this sample may be carry-over from other donors' samples. V and J are TRBV11-3 and TRBJ2-1; tentative D call: TRBD2 (6 bases). As DNA, the CDR3 is TGTGCCAGCAGCTGGAGGGTCGGAATAAATGAGCAGTTCTTC. This encodes CASSWRVGINEQFF. Full variable domain (outside the CDR3, taken from reference TRBV11-3 and TRBJ2-1): EAGVVQSPRYKIIEKKQPVAFWCNPISGHNTLYWYLQNLGQGPELLIRYENEEAVDDSQLPKDRFSAERLKGVDSTLKIQPAELGDSAVYLCASSWRVGINEQFFGPGTRLTVL.